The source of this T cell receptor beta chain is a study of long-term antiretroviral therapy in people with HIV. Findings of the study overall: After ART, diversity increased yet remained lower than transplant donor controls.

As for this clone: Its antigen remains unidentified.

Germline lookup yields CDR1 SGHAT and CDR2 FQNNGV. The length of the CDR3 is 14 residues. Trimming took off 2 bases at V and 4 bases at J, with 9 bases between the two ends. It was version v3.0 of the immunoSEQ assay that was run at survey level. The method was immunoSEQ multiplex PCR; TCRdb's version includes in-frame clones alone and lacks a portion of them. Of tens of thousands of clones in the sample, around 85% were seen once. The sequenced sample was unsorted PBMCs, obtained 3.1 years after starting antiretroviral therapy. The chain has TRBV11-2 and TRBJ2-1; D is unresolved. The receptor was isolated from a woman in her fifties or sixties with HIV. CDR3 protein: CASSLWTVYNEQFF. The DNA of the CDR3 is TGTGCCAGCAGCTTATGGACGGTTTACAATGAGCAGTTCTTC.